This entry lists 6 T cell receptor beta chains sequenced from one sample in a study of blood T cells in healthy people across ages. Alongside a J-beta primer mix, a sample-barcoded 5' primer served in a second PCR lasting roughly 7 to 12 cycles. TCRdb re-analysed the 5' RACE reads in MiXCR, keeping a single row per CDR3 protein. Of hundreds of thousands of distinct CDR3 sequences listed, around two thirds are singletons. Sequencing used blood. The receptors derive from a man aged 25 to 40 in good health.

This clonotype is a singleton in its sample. The CDR3 nucleotides read TGCGCCAGCAGCCAACAGTCCGTCGACGGACTAGCGGGGGTCTTGGAGCAGTTCTTC. Translating gives CASSQQSVDGLAGVLEQFF. The chain has TRBV4-3 and TRBJ2-1; 13 bases are shared with TRBD2. The CDR3 totals 19 residues. Germline V gene data show CDR1 as LGHNA and CDR2 as YSLEER. V lost 2 bases to trimming and J lost 10 bases; unmatched junction nucleotides: 17.

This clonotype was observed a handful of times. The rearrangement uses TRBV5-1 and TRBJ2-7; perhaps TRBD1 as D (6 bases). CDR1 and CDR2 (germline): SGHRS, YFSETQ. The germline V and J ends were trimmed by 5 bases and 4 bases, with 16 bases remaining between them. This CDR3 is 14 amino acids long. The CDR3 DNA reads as TGCGCCAGCAGGCGACAGGTTGGTGCGTACGAGCAGTACTTC. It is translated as CASRRQVGAYEQYF.

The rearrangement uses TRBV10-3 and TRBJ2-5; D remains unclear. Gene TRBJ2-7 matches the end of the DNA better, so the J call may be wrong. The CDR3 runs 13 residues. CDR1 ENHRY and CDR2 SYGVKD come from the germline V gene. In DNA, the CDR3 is TGTGCCATCAAGGCCGAGGAGTACTCCGAGCAGTACTTC. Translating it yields CAIKAEEYSEQYF.

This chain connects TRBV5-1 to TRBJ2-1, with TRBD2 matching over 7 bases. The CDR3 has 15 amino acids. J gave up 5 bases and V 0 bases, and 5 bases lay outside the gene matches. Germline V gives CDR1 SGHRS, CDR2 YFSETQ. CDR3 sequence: CASSLELAQHNEQFF. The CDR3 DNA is TGCGCCAGCAGCTTGGAACTAGCGCAACACAATGAGCAGTTCTTC.

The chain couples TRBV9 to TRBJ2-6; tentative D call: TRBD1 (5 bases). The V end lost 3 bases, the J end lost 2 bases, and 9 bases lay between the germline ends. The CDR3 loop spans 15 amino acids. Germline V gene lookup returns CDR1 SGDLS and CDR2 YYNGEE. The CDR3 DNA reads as TGTGCCAGCAGCGACGACAGTACTGGGGCCAACGTCCTGACTTTC. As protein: CASSDDSTGANVLTF.

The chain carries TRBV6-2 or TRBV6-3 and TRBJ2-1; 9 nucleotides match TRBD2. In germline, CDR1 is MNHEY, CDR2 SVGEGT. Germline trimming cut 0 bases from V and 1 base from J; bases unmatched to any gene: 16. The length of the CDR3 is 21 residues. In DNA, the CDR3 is TGTGCCAGCAGTTACTCGACAAGGGGTAGCGGGGGAACAGGGTCCTACAATGAGCAGTTCTTC. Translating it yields CASSYSTRGSGGTGSYNEQFF.